This T cell receptor (beta chain) was found in a study of blood T cell repertoires in COVID-19. Study context: Sites in the United States, Italy and Spain provided acute and convalescent COVID-19 samples. In each case, the material was cDNA or gDNA derived from T cells, B-cell-depleted T cells, or PBMCs.

In the original analysis: Reference gene primers were amplified, and this amplification served to estimate nucleated cell counts. Libraries were prepared by immunoSEQ multiplex PCR; TCRdb keeps only in-frame clonotypes and omits some of them. That table is the source of V, J and clone size, and D and trimming were worked out from the DNA. The sample has 450,000 or so clones, over 85% seen once. Germline-derived CDR1 and CDR2 are LNHDA and SQIVND (reference sequence). The CDR3 loop spans 16 amino acids. The ends were cut back, 6 bases at V and 3 bases at J, with 20 bases in the middle. This rearrangement joins TRBV19 to TRBJ1-2; D is uncertain. Sequenced: peripheral blood. This TCR derives from a man aged 18-30 years with COVID-19, enrolled during active disease. The CDR3 reads CASSEGRSLDYYGYTF. The CDR3, as DNA: TGTGCCAGTAGCGAAGGGAGGTCTTTGGACTACTATGGCTACACCTTC.